This entry lists 3 T cell receptor beta chains sequenced from one sample in a study of metastatic and nonmetastatic thyroid tumors (TCRdb year 2020). Before undergoing thyroid surgery, none of the patients had been given any kind of treatment. Library method: PCR. Sequenced using an Illumina HiSeq 4000. TCRdb reprocessing: public reads trimmed at Q25 with fastp, clones called with MiXCR, in-frame beta chains kept. Recorded for this sample are fewer than 7,500 clones; 25% to 35% of them occurred a single time. Jointly, the top ten make up approximately 15% of the sample. The sequenced material came from adjacent normal tissue. The source is a female donor with papillary thyroid cancer or a benign thyroid nodule (not recorded which). Some clones in this sample may be carry-over from other donors' samples.

V gene TRBV6-1 combines with J gene TRBJ2-1; 8 nucleotides line up with TRBD1. Germline V lookup: CDR1 MNHNS, CDR2 SASEGT. This CDR3 spans 15 amino acids. Losses at the gene ends were 7 bases for V and 1 base for J; bases not matched to a gene: 6. CDR3 coding DNA: TGTGCCAGCACCTCCCGGGACAGGTCCTACAATGAGCAGTTCTTC. Translating it yields CASTSRDRSYNEQFF.

This rearrangement joins TRBV20-1 to TRBJ2-7; 10 bases are a match to TRBD2. The V and J ends lost 0 bases and 2 bases, in that order; junction bases with no gene match: 10. Looked up from germline, CDR1 is DFQATT and CDR2 is SNEGSKA (reference sequence). This CDR3 is 17 amino acids long. The CDR3 here is CSARDLRTSGNPYEQYF. CDR3 coding DNA: TGCAGTGCTAGAGACCTTAGAACTAGCGGGAACCCCTACGAGCAGTACTTC.

This chain links TRBV11-1 with TRBJ2-6; D is perhaps TRBD1 (5 bases). This CDR3 spans 18 amino acids. Trimming cost V 5 bases and J 0 bases, with 17 bases left between them. Germline CDR1 reads SGHAT; CDR2 reads FQDESV (reference sequence). Written as DNA, the CDR3 is TGTGCCAGCAGCCTTGTGATTACAGGACCCTCTGGGGCCAACGTCCTGACTTTC. Protein product: CASSLVITGPSGANVLTF.